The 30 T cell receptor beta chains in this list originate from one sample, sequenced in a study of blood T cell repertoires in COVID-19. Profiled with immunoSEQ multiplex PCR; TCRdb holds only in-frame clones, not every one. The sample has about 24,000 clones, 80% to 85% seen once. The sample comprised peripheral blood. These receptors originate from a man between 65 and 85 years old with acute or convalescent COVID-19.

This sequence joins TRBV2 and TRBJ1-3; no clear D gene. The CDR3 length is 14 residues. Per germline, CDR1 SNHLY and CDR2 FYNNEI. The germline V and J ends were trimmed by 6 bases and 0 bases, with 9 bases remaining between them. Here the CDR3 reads CASSALSSGNTIYF. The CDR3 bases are TGTGCCAGCAGCGCCCTTAGCTCTGGAAACACCATATATTTT.

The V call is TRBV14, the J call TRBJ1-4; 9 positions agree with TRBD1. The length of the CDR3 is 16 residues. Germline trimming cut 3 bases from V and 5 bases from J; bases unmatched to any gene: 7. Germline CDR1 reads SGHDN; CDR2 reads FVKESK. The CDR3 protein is CASSQRRQGGNEKLFF. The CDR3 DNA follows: TGTGCCAGCAGCCAGCGCAGACAGGGGGGGAATGAAAAACTGTTTTTT. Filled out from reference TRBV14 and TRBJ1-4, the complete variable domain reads EAGVTQFPSHSVIEKGQTVTLRCDPISGHDNLYWYRRVMGKEIKFLLHFVKESKQDESGMPNNRFLAERTGGTYSTLKVQPAELEDSGVYFCASSQRRQGGNEKLFFGSGTQLSVL.

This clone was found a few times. This CDR3 reads CASSLDRDYGYTF. The CDR3 DNA reads as TGTGCCAGCAGCTTGGACAGGGACTATGGCTACACCTTC. V usage is TRBV5-6 and J usage is TRBJ1-2; tentative D call: TRBD1 (6 bases). The CDR3 covers 13 residues. In germline, CDR1 is SGHDT, CDR2 YYEEEE. With 0 bases removed from V and 3 bases from J, the gap between germline ends came to 6 bases.

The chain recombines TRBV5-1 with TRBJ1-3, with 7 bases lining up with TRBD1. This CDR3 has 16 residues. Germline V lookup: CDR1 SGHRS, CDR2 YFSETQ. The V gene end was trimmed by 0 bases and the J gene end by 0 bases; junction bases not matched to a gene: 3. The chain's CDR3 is CASSLAGGFSGNTIYF. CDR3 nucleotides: TGCGCCAGCAGCTTGGCAGGGGGATTCTCTGGAAACACCATATATTTT. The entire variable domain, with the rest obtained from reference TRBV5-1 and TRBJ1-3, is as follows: KAGVTQTPRYLIKTRGQQVTLSCSPISGHRSVSWYQQTPGQGLQFLFEYFSETQRNKGNFPGRFSGRQFSNSRSEMNVSTLELGDSALYLCASSLAGGFSGNTIYFGEGSWLTVV.

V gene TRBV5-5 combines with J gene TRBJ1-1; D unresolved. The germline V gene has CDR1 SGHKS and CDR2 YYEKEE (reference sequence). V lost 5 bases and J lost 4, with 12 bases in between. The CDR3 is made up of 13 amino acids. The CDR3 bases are TGTGCCAGCAGTTTTAGTCCCGGCACTGAAGCTTTCTTT. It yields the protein CASSFSPGTEAFF.

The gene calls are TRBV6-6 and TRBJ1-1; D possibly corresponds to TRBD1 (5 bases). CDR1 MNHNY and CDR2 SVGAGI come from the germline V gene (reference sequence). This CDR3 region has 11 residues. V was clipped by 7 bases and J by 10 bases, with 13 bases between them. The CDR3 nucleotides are TGTGCCAGCACCTACGGGGGGGGAGCTTTCTTT. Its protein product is CASTYGGGAFF.

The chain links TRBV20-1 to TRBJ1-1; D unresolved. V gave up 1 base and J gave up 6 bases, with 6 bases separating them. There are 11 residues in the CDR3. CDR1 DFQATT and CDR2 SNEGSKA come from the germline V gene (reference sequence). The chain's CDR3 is CSARAFPEAFF. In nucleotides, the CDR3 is TGCAGTGCTAGAGCCTTCCCTGAAGCTTTCTTT.

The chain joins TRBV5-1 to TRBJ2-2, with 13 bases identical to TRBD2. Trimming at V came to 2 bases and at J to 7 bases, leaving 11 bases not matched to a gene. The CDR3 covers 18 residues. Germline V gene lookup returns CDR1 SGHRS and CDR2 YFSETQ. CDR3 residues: CASSLLAGGPGSIGELFF. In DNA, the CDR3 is TGCGCCAGCAGCTTACTAGCGGGGGGGCCCGGTTCCATCGGGGAGCTGTTTTTT.

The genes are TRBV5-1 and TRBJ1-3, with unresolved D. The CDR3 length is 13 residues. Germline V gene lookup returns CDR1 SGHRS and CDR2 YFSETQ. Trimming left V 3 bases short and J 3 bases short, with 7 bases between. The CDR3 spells CASSSGRGNTIYF. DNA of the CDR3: TGCGCCAGCAGCTCTGGCCGTGGAAACACCATATATTTT.

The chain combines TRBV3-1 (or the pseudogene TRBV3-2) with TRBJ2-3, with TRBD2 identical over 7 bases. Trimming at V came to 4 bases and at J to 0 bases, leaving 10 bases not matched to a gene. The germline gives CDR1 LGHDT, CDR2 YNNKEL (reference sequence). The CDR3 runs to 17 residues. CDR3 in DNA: TGTGCCAGCAGCCTTCAAGCGGGGACCCCTAGCACAGATACGCAGTATTTT. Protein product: CASSLQAGTPSTDTQYF.

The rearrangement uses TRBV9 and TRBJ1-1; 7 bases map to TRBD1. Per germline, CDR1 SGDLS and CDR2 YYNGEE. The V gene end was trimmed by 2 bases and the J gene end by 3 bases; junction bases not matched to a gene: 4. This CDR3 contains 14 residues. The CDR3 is CASSVTGLDTEAFF. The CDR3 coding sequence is TGTGCCAGCAGCGTGACAGGGCTGGACACTGAAGCTTTCTTT.

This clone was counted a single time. CDR3 sequence: CASSEYMGQGNMNTEAFF. DNA for the CDR3: TGTGCCAGCAGTGAATATATGGGACAGGGTAACATGAACACTGAAGCTTTCTTT. The chain combines TRBV25-1 with TRBJ1-1, with TRBD1 matching over 9 bases. Germline V CDR1 and CDR2: MGHDK, SYGVNS. This CDR3 has 18 amino acids. Losses at the gene ends were 0 bases for V and 0 bases for J; bases not matched to a gene: 8.

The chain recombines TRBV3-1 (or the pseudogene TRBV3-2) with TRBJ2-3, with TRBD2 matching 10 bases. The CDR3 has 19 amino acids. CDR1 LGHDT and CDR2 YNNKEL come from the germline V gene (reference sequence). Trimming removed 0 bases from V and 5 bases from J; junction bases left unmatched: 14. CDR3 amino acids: CASSQDVRWASGSGDTQYF. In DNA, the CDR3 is TGTGCCAGCAGCCAAGATGTTCGATGGGCTAGCGGGAGTGGAGATACGCAGTATTTT.

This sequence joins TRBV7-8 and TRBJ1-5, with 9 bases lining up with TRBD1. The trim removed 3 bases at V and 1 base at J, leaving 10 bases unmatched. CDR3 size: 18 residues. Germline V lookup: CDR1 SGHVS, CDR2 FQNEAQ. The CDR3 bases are TGTGCCAGCAGCTTGGGACAGGGTGGGATTGCGAGCAATCAGCCCCAGCATTTT. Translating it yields CASSLGQGGIASNQPQHF. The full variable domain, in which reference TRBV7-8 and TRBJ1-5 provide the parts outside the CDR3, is GAGVSQSPRYKVAKRGQDVALRCDPISGHVSLFWYQQALGQGPEFLTYFQNEAQLDKSGLPSDRFFAERPEGSVSTLKIQRTQQEDSAVYLCASSLGQGGIASNQPQHFGDGTRLSIL.

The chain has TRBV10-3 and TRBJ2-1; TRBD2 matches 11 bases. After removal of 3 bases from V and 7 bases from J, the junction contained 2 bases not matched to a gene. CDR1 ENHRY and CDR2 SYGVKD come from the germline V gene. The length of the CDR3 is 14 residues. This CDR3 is CAISELAGANEQFF. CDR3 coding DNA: TGTGCCATCAGTGAACTAGCGGGAGCTAATGAGCAGTTCTTC.

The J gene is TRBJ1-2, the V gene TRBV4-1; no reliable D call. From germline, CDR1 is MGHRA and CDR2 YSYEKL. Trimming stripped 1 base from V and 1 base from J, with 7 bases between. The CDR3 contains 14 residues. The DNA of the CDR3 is TGCGCCAGCAGCCAAGGAGGCAGTAACTATGGCTACACCTTC. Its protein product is CASSQGGSNYGYTF.

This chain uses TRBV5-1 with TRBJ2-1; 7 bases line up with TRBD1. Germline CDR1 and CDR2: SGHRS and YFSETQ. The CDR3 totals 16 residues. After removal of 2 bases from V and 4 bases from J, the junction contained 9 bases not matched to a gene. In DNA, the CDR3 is TGCGCCAGCAGCTTACAGGCCGGACAGGCGTACAATGAGCAGTTCTTC. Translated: CASSLQAGQAYNEQFF. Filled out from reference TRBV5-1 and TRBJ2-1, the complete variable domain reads KAGVTQTPRYLIKTRGQQVTLSCSPISGHRSVSWYQQTPGQGLQFLFEYFSETQRNKGNFPGRFSGRQFSNSRSEMNVSTLELGDSALYLCASSLQAGQAYNEQFFGPGTRLTVL.

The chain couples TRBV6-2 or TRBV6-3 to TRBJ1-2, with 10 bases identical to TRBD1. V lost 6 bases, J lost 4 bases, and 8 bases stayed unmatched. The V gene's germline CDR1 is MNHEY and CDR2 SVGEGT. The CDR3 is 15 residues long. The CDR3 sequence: CASSRQGAGVYGYTF. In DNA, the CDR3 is TGTGCCAGCAGCAGACAGGGGGCCGGGGTCTATGGCTACACCTTC.

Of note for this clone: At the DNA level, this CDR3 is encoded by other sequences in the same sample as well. The CDR3 region has the DNA TGTGCCAGCAGCCCAGACAGGAACTATGGCTACACCTTC. Residues: CASSPDRNYGYTF. This chain links TRBV11-2 with TRBJ1-2; a weak D match, TRBD1 (6 bases). This CDR3 has 13 amino acids. CDR1 is SGHAT and CDR2 is FQNNGV in the germline V gene. Trimming took 5 bases from V and 2 from J, leaving 9 bases between them.

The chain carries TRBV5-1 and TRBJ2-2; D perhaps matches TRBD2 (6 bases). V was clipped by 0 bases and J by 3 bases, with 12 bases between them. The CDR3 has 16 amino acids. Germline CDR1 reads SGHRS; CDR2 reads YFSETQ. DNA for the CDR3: TGCGCCAGCAGCTTGGATCTTAGCGGATACACCGGGGAGCTGTTTTTT. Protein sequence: CASSLDLSGYTGELFF.

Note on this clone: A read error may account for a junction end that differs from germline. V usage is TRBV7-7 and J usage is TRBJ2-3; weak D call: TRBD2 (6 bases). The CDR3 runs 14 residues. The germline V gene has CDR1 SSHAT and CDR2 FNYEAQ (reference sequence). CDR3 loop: CASSSETSSDTQYF. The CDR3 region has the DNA TGTGCTAGCAGCTCCGAGACTAGTTCAGATACGCAGTATTTT.

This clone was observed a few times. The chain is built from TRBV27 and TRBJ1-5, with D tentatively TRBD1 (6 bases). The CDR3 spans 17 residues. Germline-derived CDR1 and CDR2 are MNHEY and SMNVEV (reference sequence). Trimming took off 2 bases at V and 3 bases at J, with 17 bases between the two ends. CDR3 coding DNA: TGTGCCAGCAGTTTAAAGGGCAGGGGCACATACAATCAGCCCCAGCATTTT. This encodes CASSLKGRGTYNQPQHF.

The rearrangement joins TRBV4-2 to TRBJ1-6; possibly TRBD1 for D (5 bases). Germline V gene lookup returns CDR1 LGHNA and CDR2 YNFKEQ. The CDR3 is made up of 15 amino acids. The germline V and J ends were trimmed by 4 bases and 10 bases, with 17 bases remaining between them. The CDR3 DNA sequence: TGTGCCAGCAGCCCGGAGTTCAGGGTAGAATCACCCCTCCACTTT. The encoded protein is CASSPEFRVESPLHF.

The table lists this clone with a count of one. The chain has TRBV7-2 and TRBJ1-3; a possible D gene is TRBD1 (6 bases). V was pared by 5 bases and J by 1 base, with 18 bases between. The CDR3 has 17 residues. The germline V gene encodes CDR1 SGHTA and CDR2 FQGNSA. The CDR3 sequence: CASSEGGGPRSGNTIYF. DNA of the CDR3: TGTGCCAGCAGCGAGGGGGGAGGGCCGCGATCTGGAAACACCATATATTTT.

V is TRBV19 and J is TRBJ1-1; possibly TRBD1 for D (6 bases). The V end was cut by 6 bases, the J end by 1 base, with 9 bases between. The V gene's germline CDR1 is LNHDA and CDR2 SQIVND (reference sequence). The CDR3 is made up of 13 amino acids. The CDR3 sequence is CASRTGANTEAFF. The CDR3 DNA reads TGTGCCAGTAGGACAGGAGCGAACACTGAAGCTTTCTTT.

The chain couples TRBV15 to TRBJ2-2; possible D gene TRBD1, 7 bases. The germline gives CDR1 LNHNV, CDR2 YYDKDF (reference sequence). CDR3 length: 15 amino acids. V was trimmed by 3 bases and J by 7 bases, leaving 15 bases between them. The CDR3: CATSSRGARDGELFF. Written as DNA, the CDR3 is TGTGCCACCAGCAGCAGGGGGGCGCGGGACGGGGAGCTGTTTTTT.

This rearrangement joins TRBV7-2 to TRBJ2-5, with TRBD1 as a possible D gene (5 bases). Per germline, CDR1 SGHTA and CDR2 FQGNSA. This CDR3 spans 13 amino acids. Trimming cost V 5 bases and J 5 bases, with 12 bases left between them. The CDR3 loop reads CASSPRVRETQYF. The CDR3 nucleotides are TGTGCCAGCAGCCCCAGGGTACGGGAGACCCAGTACTTC.

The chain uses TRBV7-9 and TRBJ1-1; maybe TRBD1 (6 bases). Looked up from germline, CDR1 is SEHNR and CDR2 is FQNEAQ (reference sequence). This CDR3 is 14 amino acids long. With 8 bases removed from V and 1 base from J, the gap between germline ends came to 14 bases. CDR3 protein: CASARGATNTEAFF. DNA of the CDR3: TGTGCCAGCGCGCGGGGGGCGACGAACACTGAAGCTTTCTTT.

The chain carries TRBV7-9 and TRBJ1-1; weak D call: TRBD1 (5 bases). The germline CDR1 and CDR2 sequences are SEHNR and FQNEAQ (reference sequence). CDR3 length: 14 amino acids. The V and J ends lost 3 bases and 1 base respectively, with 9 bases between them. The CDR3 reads CASSFYDRNTEAFF. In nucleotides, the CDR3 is TGTGCCAGCAGCTTCTACGACAGGAACACTGAAGCTTTCTTT.

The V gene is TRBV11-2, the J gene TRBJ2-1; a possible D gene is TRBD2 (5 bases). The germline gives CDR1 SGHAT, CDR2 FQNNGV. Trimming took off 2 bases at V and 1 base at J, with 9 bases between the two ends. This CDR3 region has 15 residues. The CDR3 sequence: CASSLRSGSYNEQFF. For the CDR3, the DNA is TGTGCCAGCAGCTTACGGAGCGGATCCTACAATGAGCAGTTCTTC.